The 23 T cell receptor beta chains presented below share a single source sample, sequenced in a study of T cells after yellow fever vaccination. TCRdb reprocessed the 5' RACE reads with MiXCR, giving one entry per CDR3 protein. The sample includes 100,000 to 150,000 distinct CDR3 sequences, about 7% of them seen just once. The source material was CD4+ T cells sorted from PBMCs, sampled about 41 days after the first yellow fever vaccination. Every receptor here comes from a man aged 18 to 29 who received the YFV17D yellow fever vaccine.

This clonotype showed up many times. The V gene is TRBV20-1, the J gene TRBJ1-5, with D perhaps TRBD1 (5 bases). CDR1 DFQATT and CDR2 SNEGSKA come from the germline V gene (reference sequence). The germline V and J ends were trimmed by 3 bases and 3 bases, with 12 bases remaining between them. This CDR3 comprises 14 residues. The CDR3 DNA follows: TGCAGTGCTAGTATGGGGGGGTTCAATCAGCCCCAGCATTTT. As protein: CSASMGGFNQPQHF.

The table lists this clonotype with many counts. The V gene is TRBV3-1, the J gene TRBJ1-4; the D is unclear. The CDR3 consists of 12 residues. V lost 0 bases and J lost 8, with 4 bases in between. Looked up from germline, CDR1 is LGHDT and CDR2 is YNNKEL (reference sequence). In DNA form, the CDR3 reads TGTGCCAGCAGCCAAGAAGGGGAAAAACTGTTTTTT. This sequence encodes CASSQEGEKLFF.

V is TRBV18 and J is TRBJ2-5; D assignment may be TRBD1 or TRBD2 (6 bases each). Trimming removed 3 bases from V and 5 bases from J, with 13 bases in between. CDR1 and CDR2 (germline): KGHSH, LQKENI. The CDR3 covers 14 residues. Written as DNA, the CDR3 is TGTGCCAGCTCACCTGGAGGGGGTTTGGAGACCCAGTACTTC. Translating it yields CASSPGGGLETQYF.

This clonotype was observed at least ten times. The gene calls are TRBV11-1 and TRBJ2-2; D may be TRBD2 (6 bases). CDR1 is SGHAT, CDR2 FQDESV, per germline (reference sequence). Trimming cost V 4 bases and J 6 bases, with 12 bases left between them. This CDR3 is 14 amino acids long. The DNA for the CDR3 is TGTGCCAGCAGCTGGAGGGGCTTTGCCGGGGAGCTGTTTTTT. Its protein product is CASSWRGFAGELFF.

This chain connects TRBV20-1 to TRBJ1-5; TRBD1 agrees at 7 bases. Losses at the gene ends were 6 bases for V and 0 bases for J; bases not matched to a gene: 20. CDR3 size: 19 residues. Germline CDR1 DFQATT, CDR2 SNEGSKA (reference sequence). The CDR3 region has the DNA TGCAGTGCCACGAAAAACAGGGGACCCTTAGCCTATAGCAATCAGCCCCAGCATTTT. Amino acids: CSATKNRGPLAYSNQPQHF.

Many counts were recorded for this clonotype. V usage is TRBV25-1 and J usage is TRBJ1-2; 8 nucleotides line up with TRBD1. J was trimmed by 5 bases and V by 1 base; bases with no gene match: 6. Germline V gives CDR1 MGHDK, CDR2 SYGVNS. This CDR3 has 15 residues. The CDR3 loop reads CASSEWTGSGYGYTF. In nucleotides, the CDR3 is TGTGCCAGCAGTGAATGGACAGGGAGTGGGTATGGCTACACCTTC.

In this sample, this clonotype turned up many times. The rearrangement joins TRBV6-2 or TRBV6-3 to TRBJ1-1; no clear D. Germline CDR1 reads MNHEY; CDR2 reads SVGEGT. The CDR3 sequence is 12 residues long. V shed 9 bases and J shed 4 bases, with 12 bases lying between them. CDR3 amino acids: CASGIFGTEAFF. As DNA, the CDR3 is TGTGCCAGTGGAATATTCGGCACTGAAGCTTTCTTT.

At least ten counts were recorded for this clonotype. The chain carries TRBV19 and TRBJ2-3, with D perhaps matching TRBD1 or TRBD2 (6 bases each). CDR1 is LNHDA, CDR2 SQIVND, per germline (reference sequence). This CDR3 region has 13 residues. V lost 5 bases and J lost 2, with 8 bases in between. DNA of the CDR3: TGTGCCAGTAGTCGGGGGCTCACAGATACGCAGTATTTT. This codes for CASSRGLTDTQYF. Full variable domain (rest looked up from reference TRBV19 and TRBJ2-3): DGGITQSPKYLFRKEGQNVTLSCEQNLNHDAMYWYRQDPGQGLRLIYYSQIVNDFQKGDIAEGYSVSREKKESFPLTVTSAQKNPTAFYLCASSRGLTDTQYFGPGTRLTVL.

This clonotype was observed many times. J is TRBJ2-5 and V is TRBV10-3, with D perhaps TRBD1 (5 bases). CDR1 is ENHRY and CDR2 is SYGVKD in the germline V gene. The length of the CDR3 is 18 residues. Trimming shortened V by 11 bases and J by 3 bases, and 31 bases separated the two germline ends. The chain's CDR3 is CAASKGTESGILEETQYF. Written as DNA, the CDR3 is TGTGCCGCCTCGAAGGGAACAGAGTCAGGGATCCTAGAAGAGACCCAGTACTTC.

This clonotype occurred many times. The chain employs TRBV7-2 and TRBJ1-1; TRBD1 matches 7 bases. V shed 1 base and J 4 bases; nucleotides not matched to a gene: 9. CDR3 size: 16 residues. The germline V gene has CDR1 SGHTA and CDR2 FQGNSA. The CDR3 is CASSLVFYAGGTEAFF. In nucleotides, the CDR3 is TGTGCCAGCAGCTTAGTGTTTTATGCAGGGGGCACTGAAGCTTTCTTT.

This sequence joins TRBV5-1 and TRBJ1-6, with a possible D match to TRBD1 (5 bases). V was clipped by 5 bases and J by 13 bases, with 16 bases between them. The CDR3 totals 13 residues. Germline V gene lookup returns CDR1 SGHRS and CDR2 YFSETQ. CDR3 nucleotides: TGCGCCAGCAGTCCAATACCCCAGGGCCCCCTCCACTTT. It codes for CASSPIPQGPLHF.

This clonotype has at least ten counts. This rearrangement joins TRBV3-1 to TRBJ2-2; D is unclear. V lost 1 base and J 7 bases, leaving 10 bases between the germline ends. This CDR3 region has 14 residues. The germline CDR1 and CDR2 sequences are LGHDT and YNNKEL (reference sequence). The CDR3 reads CASSQGHGYGELFF. DNA of the CDR3: TGTGCCAGCAGCCAAGGTCACGGTTACGGGGAGCTGTTTTTT.

This clonotype was recorded at least ten times. This chain links TRBV12-3 or TRBV12-4 with TRBJ1-5; D is unclear. Trimming pared 3 bases from V and 3 bases from J, leaving 6 bases between. The CDR3 length is 13 residues. The chain's CDR3 is CASSLVPNQPQHF. CDR3 nucleotides: TGTGCCAGCAGTTTGGTGCCCAATCAGCCCCAGCATTTT.

This clonotype showed up many times. This chain links TRBV5-6 with TRBJ2-7, with 10 bases fitting TRBD2. This CDR3 region has 15 residues. CDR1 is SGHDT and CDR2 is YYEEEE in the germline V gene. Trimming cost V 3 bases and J 0 bases; bases outside gene matches: 3. CDR3 DNA: TGTGCCAGCAGCTCCCTAGCGGGGGCCTCCTACGAGCAGTACGTC. This codes for CASSSLAGASYEQYV.

This sequence joins TRBV20-1 and TRBJ2-7; TRBD2 matches at 7 bases. This CDR3 spans 15 amino acids. Germline CDR1 reads DFQATT; CDR2 reads SNEGSKA (reference sequence). Trimming removed 3 bases from V and 0 bases from J; junction bases left unmatched: 8. The CDR3 DNA reads as TGCAGTGCTAGGGGGACTATCGGCTACTCCTACGAGCAGTACTTC. Its translation: CSARGTIGYSYEQYF.

In its sample, this clonotype was seen many times. This chain connects TRBV29-1 to TRBJ2-7; 7 bases map to TRBD2. Germline trimming cut 3 bases from V and 5 bases from J; bases unmatched to any gene: 7. The CDR3 is made up of 13 amino acids. Germline values: CDR1 SQVTM, CDR2 ANQGSEA. The CDR3 nucleotides are TGCAGCGTTGATACGGGGGGAAGGGACGAGCAGTACTTC. This gives the protein CSVDTGGRDEQYF.

This clonotype was recorded at least ten times. The chain links TRBV7-9 to TRBJ2-3; 7 nucleotides agree with TRBD1. The CDR3 is 17 residues long. Unmatched junction bases numbered 16, after V lost 7 bases and J lost 3 bases. The germline V gene encodes CDR1 SEHNR and CDR2 FQNEAQ (reference sequence). CDR3: CASTRSSGGEGTDTQYF. CDR3 sequence (DNA): TGTGCCAGCACCCGGTCGTCAGGGGGTGAAGGGACAGATACGCAGTATTTT.

This clonotype was observed at least ten times. The chain combines TRBV7-2 with TRBJ1-1; possibly TRBD1 for D (5 bases). The CDR3 has 14 residues. V lost 4 bases and J lost 2, with 11 bases in between. The germline V gene has CDR1 SGHTA and CDR2 FQGNSA. CDR3 protein: CASSSGTDNTEAFF. In DNA, the CDR3 is TGTGCCAGCAGCTCCGGGACTGATAACACTGAAGCTTTCTTT. The complete variable domain, with remaining parts taken from reference TRBV7-2 and TRBJ1-1, reads GAGVSQSPSNKVTEKGKDVELRCDPISGHTALYWYRQSLGQGLEFLIYFQGNSAPDKSGLPSDRFSAERTGGSVSTLTIQRTQQEDSAVYLCASSSGTDNTEAFFGQGTRLTVV.

The chain combines TRBV20-1 with TRBJ2-6, with D maybe TRBD1 (6 bases). The CDR3 length is 14 residues. Germline V gene data show CDR1 as DFQATT and CDR2 as SNEGSKA (reference sequence). The CDR3 protein is CCGGQGSGFNVLTF. CDR3 nucleotide sequence: TGCTGTGGGGGCCAGGGCTCTGGGTTCAACGTCCTGACTTTC.

Ten or more counts support this clonotype. The rearrangement joins TRBV7-2 to TRBJ1-1; maybe TRBD1 (6 bases). V shed 7 bases and J shed 6 bases, with 18 bases lying between them. This CDR3 contains 14 residues. The germline V gene encodes CDR1 SGHTA and CDR2 FQGNSA. As DNA, the CDR3 is TGTGCCAGCACCTTTCAAAGGGGGGAGGCTGAAGCTTTCTTT. Encoded protein: CASTFQRGEAEAFF.

This clonotype was detected many times. The chain carries TRBV7-2 and TRBJ2-5, with 12 positions matching TRBD1. CDR1 is SGHTA, CDR2 FQGNSA, per germline. V was pared by 1 base and J by 5 bases, with 5 bases of the junction left unmatched. This CDR3 has 16 amino acids. The CDR3 here is CASSLEGTGGGETQYF. The CDR3 bases are TGTGCCAGCAGCTTAGAAGGGACAGGGGGCGGGGAGACCCAGTACTTC.

This clonotype was found many times. The genes are TRBV7-6 and TRBJ1-1; 12 positions agree with TRBD1. Losses at the gene ends were 6 bases for V and 2 bases for J; bases not matched to a gene: 7. Germline V gene data show CDR1 as SGHVS and CDR2 as FNYEAQ. There are 16 residues in the CDR3. The CDR3 bases are TGTGCCAGCAGTTCCGGGACAGGGGGCTCTAACACTGAAGCTTTCTTT. Translating it yields CASSSGTGGSNTEAFF.

This clonotype showed up many times. The chain couples TRBV21-1 to TRBJ2-5; the table's D call, TRBD1, was not checked against the DNA. TRBV21-1 has pseudogene status. The CDR3 is 16 amino acids. CDR3 nucleotide sequence: TGTGCCAGCAGCAAAGCAGGGGGGGGCCTGTTTGTGACCCAGTACTTC. This translates into CASSKAGGGLFVTQYF.